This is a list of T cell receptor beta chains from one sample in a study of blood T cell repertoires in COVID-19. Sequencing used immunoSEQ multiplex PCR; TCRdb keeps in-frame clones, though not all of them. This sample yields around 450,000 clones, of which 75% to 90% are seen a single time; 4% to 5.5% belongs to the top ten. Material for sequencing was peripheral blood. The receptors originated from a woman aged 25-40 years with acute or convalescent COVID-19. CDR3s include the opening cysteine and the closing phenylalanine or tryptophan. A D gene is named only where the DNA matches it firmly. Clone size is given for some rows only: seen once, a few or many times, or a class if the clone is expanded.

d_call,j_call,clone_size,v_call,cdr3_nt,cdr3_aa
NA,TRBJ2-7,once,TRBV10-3,TGTGCGACAGGTAACTACGAGCAGTACTTC,CATGNYEQYF
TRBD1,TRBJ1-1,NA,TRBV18,TGTGCCAGCTCACCTAGGACAGGGGATAACACTGAAGCTTTCTTT,CASSPRTGDNTEAFF
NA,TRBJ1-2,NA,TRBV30,TGTGCCTGGACTACTCCCGGGACAATAAACTATGGCTACACCTTC,CAWTTPGTINYGYTF
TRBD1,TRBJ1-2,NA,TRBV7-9,TGTGCCAGCAGCTTGGGACAGGGGATCGGCTACACCTTC,CASSLGQGIGYTF
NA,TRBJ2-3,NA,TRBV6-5,TGTGCCAGCACAGTGACAGATACGCAGTATTTT,CASTVTDTQYF
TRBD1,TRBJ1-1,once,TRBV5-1,TGCGCCAGCAGCCGAACAGGGGGATTGGAGGCTTTCTTT,CASSRTGGLEAFF
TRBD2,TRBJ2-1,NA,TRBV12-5,TGTGCTAGTGGCAATATACTAGCGGGGGCAACCAATGAGCAGTTCTTC,CASGNILAGATNEQFF
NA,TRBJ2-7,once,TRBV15,TGTGCCACCAGCAGAGATCCGAGGGACGAGCAGTACTTC,CATSRDPRDEQYF
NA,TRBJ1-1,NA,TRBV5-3,TGTGCCAGAAGCCTTGGCAGGCCCAGACCAGTGAACACTGAAGCTTTCTTT,CARSLGRPRPVNTEAFF
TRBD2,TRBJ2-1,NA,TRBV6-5,TGTGCCAGCAGGACTAGCGGTACCTACAATGAGCAGTTCTTC,CASRTSGTYNEQFF
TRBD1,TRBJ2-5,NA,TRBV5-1,TGCGCCAGCAGCTTGGAGCTCACAGGGGTAGAGACCCAGTACTTC,CASSLELTGVETQYF
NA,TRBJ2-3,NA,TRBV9,TGTGCCAGCAGCGTGTCTAGGACAGATACGCAGTATTTT,CASSVSRTDTQYF
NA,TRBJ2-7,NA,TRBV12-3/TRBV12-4,TGTGCCAGCAGTGGAGGACAGACCTACGAGCAGTACTTC,CASSGGQTYEQYF
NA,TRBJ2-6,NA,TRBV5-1,TGCGCCAGCAGCCCCCGCGGTAGCAGCTCTGGGGCCAACGTCCTGACTTTC,CASSPRGSSSGANVLTF
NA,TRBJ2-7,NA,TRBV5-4,TGTGCCACCAAGCAGGGTTTCCAAGGCGAGCAGTACTTC,CATKQGFQGEQYF
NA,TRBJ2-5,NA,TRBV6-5,TGTGCCCTCGTCTCCCGATACAGGGCTGAGACCCAGTACTTC,CALVSRYRAETQYF
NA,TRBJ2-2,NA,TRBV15,TGTGCCACCAGCAGAGACTGGAACACCGGGGAGCTGTTTTTT,CATSRDWNTGELFF
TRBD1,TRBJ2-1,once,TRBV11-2,TGTGCCAGCAGCCAGGGGGCAGGGGGCTACAATGAGCAGTTCTTC,CASSQGAGGYNEQFF
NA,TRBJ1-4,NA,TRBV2,TGTGCCAGCCGACAGGCCCAAAATGAAAAACTGTTTTTT,CASRQAQNEKLFF
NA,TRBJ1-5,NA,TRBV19,TGTGCCAGTAGTCAGGGCCTGTTGGGGAGCAATCAGCCCCAGCATTTT,CASSQGLLGSNQPQHF
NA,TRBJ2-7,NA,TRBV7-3,TGTGCCAGCAGCTTCGGGGGGCCCTCCTACGAGCAGTACTTC,CASSFGGPSYEQYF
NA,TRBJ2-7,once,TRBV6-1,TGTGCCAGCAGTGAAGCGGTTCGGCAGGGGAGCTACGAGCAGTACTTC,CASSEAVRQGSYEQYF
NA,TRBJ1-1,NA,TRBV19,TGTGCCAGTAGTATCCAACAGGGAGTCACTGAAGCTTTCTTT,CASSIQQGVTEAFF
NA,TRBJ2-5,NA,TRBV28,TGTGCCAGCAGTTTTAGAGTGGAGACCCAGTACTTC,CASSFRVETQYF
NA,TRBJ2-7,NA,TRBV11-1,TGTGCCAGCAGCCCATCACTGAGGTCCACCTACGAGCAGTACTTC,CASSPSLRSTYEQYF
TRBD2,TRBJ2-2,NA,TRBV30,TGTGCCGGGGATTTTCGGGGGGGCCACGGGGAGCTGTTTTTT,CAGDFRGGHGELFF
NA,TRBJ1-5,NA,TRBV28,TGTGCCAGCAGTTTACATGGGAGAGGGAGCAATCAGCCCCAGCATTTT,CASSLHGRGSNQPQHF
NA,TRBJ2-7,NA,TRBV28,TGTGCCAGCAGTTTCCCAGGGCCCACCTACGAGCAGTACTTC,CASSFPGPTYEQYF
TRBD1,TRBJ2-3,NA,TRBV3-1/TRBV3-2,TGTGCCAGCAGTCGACAGGGGGCAAGAGATACGCAGTATTTT,CASSRQGARDTQYF
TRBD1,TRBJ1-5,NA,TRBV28,TGTGCCAGCAGTTTGTACAGCACAGGGGGTCTCGCCTATAGCAATCAGCCCCAGCATTTT,CASSLYSTGGLAYSNQPQHF
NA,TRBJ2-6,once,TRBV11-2,TGTGCCAGCAGCTTAGTGGCATCTGGGGCCAACGTCCTGACTTTC,CASSLVASGANVLTF
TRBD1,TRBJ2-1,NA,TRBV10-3,TGTGCCATCAGTGGGGGGACAGCCTCCTACAATGAGCAGTTCTTC,CAISGGTASYNEQFF
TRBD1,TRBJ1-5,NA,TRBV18,TGTGCCAGCTCACCCTCTACGGGGCAGGGGGCAATTCAGCCCCAGCATTTT,CASSPSTGQGAIQPQHF
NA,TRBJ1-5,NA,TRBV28,TGTGCCAGCAGTTTCCCAGGGAATCAGCCCCAGCATTTT,CASSFPGNQPQHF